These 17 T cell receptor beta chains share one sample of origin, sequenced in a study of OX40 agonist ivuxolimab in advanced cancers. TCRdb's copy holds only in-frame clones and misses some; the assay was immunoSEQ multiplex PCR. Found here are roughly 90,000 clones, around 85% of them singletons; the top ten hold roughly 1.4%. This specimen was CD4+ or CD8+ T cells sorted from blood, taken in a trial of the OX40 agonist ivuxolimab. These receptors all stem from an adult with an advanced solid tumor such as melanoma, head and neck, liver or kidney cancer.

Written as DNA, the CDR3 is TGTGCCAGTAAGCACTCGACCACCGGGGAGCTGTTTTTT. Its translation is CASKHSTTGELFF. The chain couples TRBV19 to TRBJ2-2; no clear D. The CDR3 loop spans 13 amino acids. The germline gives CDR1 LNHDA, CDR2 SQIVND (reference sequence). Trimming pared 7 bases from V and 4 bases from J, leaving 10 bases between. The variable domain in full, completed from reference TRBV19 and TRBJ2-2, reads DGGITQSPKYLFRKEGQNVTLSCEQNLNHDAMYWYRQDPGQGLRLIYYSQIVNDFQKGDIAEGYSVSREKKESFPLTVTSAQKNPTAFYLCASKHSTTGELFFGEGSRLTVL.

The gene calls are TRBV4-3 and TRBJ1-6; D unclear. Trimming shortened V by 5 bases and J by 5 bases, and 7 bases separated the two germline ends. This CDR3 has 13 residues. Germline CDR1 and CDR2: LGHNA and YSLEER. The CDR3 protein is CASSLGNNSPLHF. CDR3 coding DNA: TGCGCCAGCAGCTTAGGGAATAATTCACCCCTCCACTTT.

This clone was seen just once. The CDR3 DNA follows: TGTGCCAGCAGCGCGACAGGGTTTAGGGACACCGGGGAGCTGTTTTTT. Translating it yields CASSATGFRDTGELFF. The chain links TRBV5-5 to TRBJ2-2; 7 nucleotides match TRBD1. In germline, CDR1 is SGHKS, CDR2 YYEKEE (reference sequence). The V and J ends lost 4 bases and 3 bases, in that order; junction bases with no gene match: 9. The CDR3 consists of 16 residues.

The rearrangement links TRBV20-1 to TRBJ1-2; the D is unclear. V shed 5 bases and J shed 8 bases, with 12 bases lying between them. There are 11 residues in the CDR3. Germline V gene sequence: CDR1 DFQATT, CDR2 SNEGSKA (reference sequence). The CDR3 DNA reads as TGCAGTGCTCTTCGGTGGAGCGGCTACACCTTC. It yields the protein CSALRWSGYTF.

The V gene is TRBV7-3, the J gene TRBJ2-3; D unclear. Trimming took 0 bases from V and 5 from J, leaving 12 bases between them. Germline V gene data show CDR1 as SGHTA and CDR2 as FQGTGA. The CDR3 is 15 residues long. CDR3 sequence: CASSLTLESRDTQYF. CDR3 bases: TGTGCCAGCAGCTTAACTCTAGAATCGAGAGATACGCAGTATTTT.

The J gene is TRBJ2-3, the V gene TRBV19, with 13 bases matching TRBD2. Germline V gives CDR1 LNHDA, CDR2 SQIVND (reference sequence). The CDR3 has 16 residues. V trimming: 1 base; J trimming: 4 bases; junction bases outside the gene matches: 2. The CDR3 spells CASSIGLAGGPDTQYF. CDR3 nucleotide sequence: TGTGCCAGTAGTATAGGACTAGCGGGGGGCCCAGATACGCAGTATTTT.

This rearrangement joins TRBV30 to TRBJ1-1, with D perhaps matching TRBD1 (5 bases). From germline, CDR1 is GTSNPN and CDR2 SVGIG (reference sequence). This CDR3 is built from 13 residues. V lost 4 bases and J lost 0, with 9 bases in between. The CDR3 here is CAWKGPLNTEAFF. The CDR3 DNA reads as TGTGCCTGGAAGGGACCGCTGAACACTGAAGCTTTCTTT.

The J gene is TRBJ2-3, the V gene TRBV9, with 9 nucleotides matching TRBD2. CDR3 length equals 15 residues. The germline gives CDR1 SGDLS, CDR2 YYNGEE. Trimming removed 0 bases from V and 4 bases from J; junction bases left unmatched: 3. CDR3 bases: TGTGCCAGCAGCGTAGGGATAGCGGGAGCAGATACGCAGTATTTT. Translating it yields CASSVGIAGADTQYF.

The chain employs TRBV7-8 and TRBJ2-5, with 9 bases matching TRBD2. This CDR3 has 14 amino acids. V dropped 0 bases and J dropped 7; count of bases not matched to a gene: 3. Germline CDR1 SGHVS, CDR2 FQNEAQ. CDR3 DNA: TGTGCCAGCAGCTTAGCTAGCGGGAGTGGGACCCAGTACTTC. Translating gives CASSLASGSGTQYF.

The V gene is TRBV19, the J gene TRBJ2-1; 7 bases align to TRBD2. The CDR3 is 11 residues long. J gave up 15 bases and V 5 bases, and 7 bases lay outside the gene matches. Germline assignment: CDR1 LNHDA and CDR2 SQIVND (reference sequence). Here the CDR3 reads CASSSGGVPFF. In DNA form, the CDR3 reads TGTGCCAGTAGTTCGGGGGGTGTCCCGTTCTTC. The full variable domain, rest sourced from reference TRBV19 and TRBJ2-1, is DGGITQSPKYLFRKEGQNVTLSCEQNLNHDAMYWYRQDPGQGLRLIYYSQIVNDFQKGDIAEGYSVSREKKESFPLTVTSAQKNPTAFYLCASSSGGVPFFGPGTRLTVL.

This clone was observed a few times. V usage is TRBV7-3 and J usage is TRBJ2-1, with a tentative D call TRBD2 (7 bases). Trimming shortened V by 5 bases and J by 4 bases, and 12 bases separated the two germline ends. The CDR3 length is 14 residues. Germline CDR1 is SGHTA and CDR2 is FQGTGA. The CDR3 is CASSPGGGYNEQFF. The CDR3 DNA follows: TGTGCCAGCAGCCCGGGGGGCGGTTACAATGAGCAGTTCTTC. The variable domain in full, completed from reference TRBV7-3 and TRBJ2-1, reads GAGVSQTPSNKVTEKGKYVELRCDPISGHTALYWYRQSLGQGPEFLIYFQGTGAADDSGLPNDRFFAVRPEGSVSTLKIQRTERGDSAVYLCASSPGGGYNEQFFGPGTRLTVL.

This clone showed up just a few times. This chain links TRBV7-2 with TRBJ2-4; 13 bases are a match to TRBD2. This CDR3 has 15 residues. Trimming at V came to 4 bases and at J to 6 bases, leaving 3 bases not matched to a gene. Germline CDR1 SGHTA, CDR2 FQGNSA. In nucleotides, the CDR3 is TGTGCCAGCAGCTCCACTAGCGGGGGGGGAAACATTCAGTACTTC. This translates into CASSSTSGGGNIQYF.

CDR3 sequence: CASSPASNQPQHF. CDR3 DNA: TGTGCCAGCTCACCGGCGAGCAATCAGCCCCAGCATTTT. The chain is built from TRBV18 and TRBJ1-5; D gene unclear. This CDR3 spans 13 amino acids. The V end lost 3 bases, the J end lost 1 base, and 4 bases lay between the germline ends. The germline V gene has CDR1 KGHSH and CDR2 LQKENI. The complete variable domain, with remaining parts taken from reference TRBV18 and TRBJ1-5, reads NAGVMQNPRHLVRRRGQEARLRCSPMKGHSHVYWYRQLPEEGLKFMVYLQKENIIDESGMPKERFSAEFPKEGPSILRIQQVVRGDSAAYFCASSPASNQPQHFGDGTRLSIL.

The V and J genes are TRBV18 and TRBJ2-2; D remains unclear. Trimming left V 3 bases short and J 2 bases short, with 10 bases between. CDR3 length: 15 amino acids. Looked up from germline, CDR1 is KGHSH and CDR2 is LQKENI. The CDR3 here is CASSPGNSNTGELFF. The CDR3 nucleotides are TGTGCCAGCTCACCGGGGAACAGCAACACCGGGGAGCTGTTTTTT.

This sequence joins TRBV6-5 and TRBJ1-2; 9 bases map to TRBD1. This CDR3 has 14 amino acids. Germline V gene lookup returns CDR1 MNHEY and CDR2 SVGAGI. Trimming cost V 4 bases and J 8 bases; bases outside gene matches: 8. The CDR3 nucleotides are TGTGCCAGCAGTTCCCGACAGGGGGATTACGGCTACACCTTC. Encoded protein: CASSSRQGDYGYTF.

The genes are TRBV28 and TRBJ2-1; D unresolved. CDR1 and CDR2 from the germline V gene are MDHEN and SYDVKM. This CDR3 has 11 residues. V lost 6 bases to trimming and J lost 6 bases, with 6 bases between them. The CDR3 spells CASRSINEQFF. In nucleotides, the CDR3 is TGTGCCAGCAGGTCCATCAATGAGCAGTTCTTC.

This chain uses TRBV2 with TRBJ2-7; 9 bases line up with TRBD1. Germline CDR1 and CDR2: SNHLY and FYNNEI. J gave up 3 bases and V 4 bases, and 10 bases lay outside the gene matches. The CDR3 totals 16 residues. Written as DNA, the CDR3 is TGTGCCAGCAGTGGGGGACAGGGCCGGGGGAACTACGAGCAGTACTTC. Encoded protein: CASSGGQGRGNYEQYF.